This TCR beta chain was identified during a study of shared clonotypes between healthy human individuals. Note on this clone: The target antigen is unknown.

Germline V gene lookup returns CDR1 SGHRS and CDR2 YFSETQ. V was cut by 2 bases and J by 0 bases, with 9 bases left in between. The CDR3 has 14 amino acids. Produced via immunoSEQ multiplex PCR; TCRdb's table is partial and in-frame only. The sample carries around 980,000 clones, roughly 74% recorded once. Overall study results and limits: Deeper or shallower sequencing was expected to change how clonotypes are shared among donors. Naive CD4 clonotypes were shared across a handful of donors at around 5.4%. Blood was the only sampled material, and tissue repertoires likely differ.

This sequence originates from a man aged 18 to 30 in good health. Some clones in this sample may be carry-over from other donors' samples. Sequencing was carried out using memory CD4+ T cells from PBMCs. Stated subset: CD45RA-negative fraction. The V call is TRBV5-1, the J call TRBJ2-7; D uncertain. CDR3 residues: CASSFSGGSYEQYF. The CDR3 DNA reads TGCGCCAGCAGCTTCAGTGGCGGCTCCTACGAGCAGTACTTC.